Each of the 31 T cell receptor beta chains below was sequenced from the same sample in a study of cytomegalovirus exposure and HLA in healthy donors. The PCR contained 60 Vbeta and 13 Jbeta primers. Produced via immunoSEQ multiplex PCR; TCRdb's table is partial and in-frame only. The sample consists of over 85,000 clones, roughly 60% of them appearing once. Input material: PBMCs. Receptor source: a human donor in good health.

This clone was picked up a small number of times. The rearrangement uses TRBV29-1 and TRBJ1-1, with 7 bases aligning to TRBD1. Trimming cost V 6 bases and J 0 bases; bases outside gene matches: 13. There are 16 residues in the CDR3. CDR1 and CDR2 from the germline V gene are SQVTM and ANQGSEA. The CDR3 DNA follows: TGCAGCGTGCAGGGGACAGTTATCCCCATGAACACTGAAGCTTTCTTT. Translated: CSVQGTVIPMNTEAFF.

The chain couples TRBV7-9 to TRBJ2-3; 9 positions agree with TRBD1. The CDR3 runs to 15 residues. Unmatched junction bases numbered 5, after V lost 4 bases and J lost 3 bases. CDR1 is SEHNR, CDR2 FQNEAQ, per germline (reference sequence). CDR3 protein: CASSWEDRGTDTQYF. The CDR3 DNA sequence: TGTGCCAGCAGCTGGGAGGACAGGGGAACAGATACGCAGTATTTT.

The chain links TRBV11-2 to TRBJ2-3; D unclear. The CDR3 is made up of 12 amino acids. Trimming left V 5 bases short and J 6 bases short, with 9 bases between. The germline gives CDR1 SGHAT, CDR2 FQNNGV. In nucleotides, the CDR3 is TGTGCCAGCAGCCCGGGTTACGATACGCAGTATTTT. Translating gives CASSPGYDTQYF.

The rearrangement joins TRBV19 to TRBJ1-1; 8 positions agree with TRBD1. CDR1 and CDR2 from the germline V gene are LNHDA and SQIVND (reference sequence). The CDR3 length is 14 residues. Losses at the gene ends were 3 bases for V and 1 base for J; bases not matched to a gene: 1. The CDR3 DNA reads as TGTGCCAGTAGTATTGGGACAGGGAACACTGAAGCTTTCTTT. Translating gives CASSIGTGNTEAFF.

The chain employs TRBV5-6 and TRBJ2-3, with unresolved D. CDR3 size: 18 residues. Trimming took 2 bases from V and 0 from J, leaving 19 bases between them. The germline CDR1 and CDR2 sequences are SGHDT and YYEEEE. CDR3 in amino acids: CASSFTTMTRRSTDTQYF. Written as DNA, the CDR3 is TGTGCCAGCAGCTTCACGACAATGACCCGGCGTAGCACAGATACGCAGTATTTT.

The V gene is TRBV5-1, the J gene TRBJ2-1, with TRBD2 matching over 8 bases. The CDR3 extends over 16 amino acids. J lost 7 bases, V lost 0 bases, and 9 bases had no gene match. Germline V gene data show CDR1 as SGHRS and CDR2 as YFSETQ. CDR3 protein: CASSLVAGHGENEQFF. CDR3 coding DNA: TGCGCCAGCAGCTTGGTAGCGGGGCACGGGGAAAATGAGCAGTTCTTC.

This rearrangement joins TRBV2 to TRBJ2-1, with a possible D match to TRBD2 (6 bases). The V and J ends lost 9 bases and 5 bases respectively, with 11 bases between them. From germline, CDR1 is SNHLY and CDR2 FYNNEI. There are 12 residues in the CDR3. The CDR3 DNA reads as TGTGCCAGGGGGACTGGGGACAATGAGCAGTTCTTC. It codes for CARGTGDNEQFF.

This clone was detected a few times. The rearrangement joins TRBV14 to TRBJ1-2; D gene unclear. This CDR3 has 13 residues. With 1 base removed from V and 8 bases from J, the gap between germline ends came to 11 bases. Germline V gene lookup returns CDR1 SGHDN and CDR2 FVKESK. CDR3 coding DNA: TGTGCCAGCAGCCAAGTAGAGGTCGGGGGCTACACCTTC. Amino acids: CASSQVEVGGYTF.

This chain uses TRBV7-3 with TRBJ2-1, with 9 bases lining up with TRBD1. V lost 5 bases, J lost 4 bases, and 6 bases stayed unmatched. Germline V CDR1 and CDR2: SGHTA, FQGTGA. The CDR3 covers 15 residues. The CDR3 sequence is CASSLGTGIYNEQFF. In DNA form, the CDR3 reads TGTGCCAGCAGCCTCGGGACAGGGATTTACAATGAGCAGTTCTTC.

This chain connects TRBV28 to TRBJ2-2, with 7 bases that match TRBD2. J was trimmed by 2 bases and V by 6 bases; bases with no gene match: 9. CDR3 length: 16 residues. CDR1 and CDR2 from the germline V gene are MDHEN and SYDVKM. This chain's CDR3 is CASSRLPGLNTGELFF. The CDR3 coding sequence is TGTGCCAGCAGCCGGCTACCGGGACTAAACACCGGGGAGCTGTTTTTT.

The chain couples TRBV11-1 to TRBJ2-1; 11 bases are shared with TRBD2. Germline CDR1 is SGHAT and CDR2 is FQDESV (reference sequence). This CDR3 is built from 15 residues. With 3 bases clipped from V and 7 bases from J, the junction kept 5 bases outside the gene matches. The CDR3 loop is CASSLRGTSGNEQFF. DNA of the CDR3: TGTGCCAGCAGCTTGAGAGGGACTAGCGGTAATGAGCAGTTCTTC.

CDR3 DNA: TGTGCCAGCAACGACATGCGAGAAGTCACAGATACGCAGTATTTT. Protein: CASNDMREVTDTQYF. This chain links TRBV6-6 with TRBJ2-3; D call uncertain. In germline, CDR1 is MNHNY, CDR2 SVGAGI (reference sequence). The CDR3 is made up of 15 amino acids. Trimming removed 7 bases at V and 2 bases at J, with 16 bases between.

The chain employs TRBV2 and TRBJ1-1, with D possibly matching TRBD1 (5 bases). The CDR3 loop spans 15 amino acids. The germline V gene encodes CDR1 SNHLY and CDR2 FYNNEI. The ends were cut back, 7 bases at V and 0 bases at J, with 15 bases in the middle. The chain's CDR3 is CASKEIRDLNTEAFF. The CDR3, as DNA: TGTGCCAGCAAAGAGATCAGGGATTTGAACACTGAAGCTTTCTTT. Looking up the rest from reference TRBV2 and TRBJ1-1 gives the full variable domain: EPEVTQTPSHQVTQMGQEVILRCVPISNHLYFYWYRQILGQKVEFLVSFYNNEISEKSEIFDDQFSVERPDGSNFTLKIRSTKLEDSAMYFCASKEIRDLNTEAFFGQGTRLTVV.

In this sample, this clone turned up a few times. The chain recombines TRBV6-5 with TRBJ1-4; TRBD1 agrees at 7 bases. V lost 0 bases to trimming and J lost 7 bases; unmatched junction nucleotides: 5. This CDR3 contains 15 residues. Germline V gene sequence: CDR1 MNHEY, CDR2 SVGAGI. The CDR3 DNA is TGTGCCAGCAGTTACTCCGACAGGGTGGCTGAAAAACTGTTTTTT. Residues: CASSYSDRVAEKLFF.

Regarding this clone: The same CDR3 also results from other DNA sequences found in this sample. The chain is built from TRBV30 and TRBJ1-5; no firm D call. Deletions cut 0 bases from V and 7 bases from J, with 10 bases between. The CDR3 is made up of 13 amino acids. Germline lookup yields CDR1 GTSNPN and CDR2 SVGIG (reference sequence). In DNA form, the CDR3 reads TGTGCCTGGAGTGTACAGCCTGACCAGCCCCAGCATTTT. The encoded protein is CAWSVQPDQPQHF.

The chain has TRBV27 and TRBJ2-1; 8 bases are shared with TRBD2. The V gene's germline CDR1 is MNHEY and CDR2 SMNVEV (reference sequence). V gave up 0 bases and J gave up 4 bases; unmatched junction bases: 11. This CDR3 is built from 18 residues. CDR3 nucleotide sequence: TGTGCCAGCAGTTTATCGCGAGGCGGGAGGACTGGATACAATGAGCAGTTCTTC. Its protein is CASSLSRGGRTGYNEQFF.

This clone occurred a few times. The genes are TRBV5-4 and TRBJ2-3, with 9 bases matching TRBD1. In germline, CDR1 is SGHNT, CDR2 YYREEE (reference sequence). V was clipped by 0 bases and J by 4 bases; unmatched bases: 3. CDR3 length: 15 residues. CDR3 nucleotide sequence: TGTGCCAGCAGCTTGGTGGGACAGGGCCCAGATACGCAGTATTTT. Translating it yields CASSLVGQGPDTQYF. Supplemented by reference TRBV5-4 and TRBJ2-3, the full variable domain reads ETGVTQSPTHLIKTRGQQVTLRCSSQSGHNTVSWYQQALGQGPQFIFQYYREEENGRGNFPPRFSGLQFPNYSSELNVNALELDDSALYLCASSLVGQGPDTQYFGPGTRLTVL.

This chain joins TRBV30 and TRBJ1-1, with TRBD1 as a possible D gene (6 bases). The CDR3 loop spans 15 amino acids. Germline V gives CDR1 GTSNPN, CDR2 SVGIG (reference sequence). Trimming pared 1 base from V and 6 bases from J, leaving 18 bases between. CDR3 nucleotides: TGTGCCTGGAGTGACACCACTTCGGGACACCCTGAAGCTTTCTTT. This codes for CAWSDTTSGHPEAFF.

The J gene is TRBJ2-2, the V gene TRBV4-1; TRBD1 aligns across 8 bases. The CDR3 runs to 15 residues. The germline V gene encodes CDR1 MGHRA and CDR2 YSYEKL. With V trimmed by 4 bases and J by 6 bases, 7 bases remained unmatched. The DNA of the CDR3 is TGCGCCAGCAGCCCCTACTCAGGGGGCTCCGGGGAGCTGTTTTTT. Its translation: CASSPYSGGSGELFF.

In this sample, this clone turned up once. The rearrangement links TRBV28 to TRBJ2-5; 7 positions agree with TRBD2. The DNA end is more similar to TRBJ2-7, so the J call may be wrong. The CDR3 totals 15 residues. CDR1 is MDHEN, CDR2 SYDVKM, per germline. CDR3 sequence (DNA): TGTGCCAGCAGTTTTGGCGGGGGACCCCTCGACGAGCAGTACTTC. Translating gives CASSFGGGPLDEQYF.

The chain uses TRBV5-1 and TRBJ2-1, with D maybe TRBD2 (6 bases). Germline CDR1 is SGHRS and CDR2 is YFSETQ. Deletions cut 0 bases from V and 8 bases from J, with 15 bases between. The CDR3 sequence is 15 residues long. The CDR3 DNA reads TGCGCCAGCAGCTTGGAACAACCCACGGGGGATGAGCAGTTCTTC. Protein sequence: CASSLEQPTGDEQFF.

The chain is built from TRBV6-1 and TRBJ2-2, with 8 bases aligning to TRBD1. This CDR3 contains 16 residues. Germline V gives CDR1 MNHNS, CDR2 SASEGT. J gave up 0 bases and V 4 bases, and 4 bases lay outside the gene matches. The CDR3 DNA is TGTGCCAGCAGTGCTCTACAGGGGGCGAACACCGGGGAGCTGTTTTTT. Translating it yields CASSALQGANTGELFF.

The rearrangement uses TRBV28 and TRBJ2-7; 10 bases line up with TRBD1. CDR1 is MDHEN, CDR2 SYDVKM, per germline. The V and J ends lost 10 bases and 7 bases, in that order; junction bases with no gene match: 13. The CDR3 is 14 amino acids. The CDR3 DNA follows: TGTGCCACAGCCAAACAGGACAGGGGGAGGGAGCAGTACTTC. Protein product: CATAKQDRGREQYF.

The V and J genes are TRBV7-9 and TRBJ2-1; 8 bases match TRBD2. V gave up 3 bases and J gave up 4 bases; unmatched junction bases: 5. The germline CDR1 and CDR2 sequences are SEHNR and FQNEAQ (reference sequence). The CDR3 runs to 15 residues. CDR3 protein: CASSFEREQYNEQFF. CDR3 nucleotide sequence: TGTGCCAGCAGCTTCGAGCGGGAGCAGTACAATGAGCAGTTCTTC.

The gene calls are TRBV18 and TRBJ2-5; a possible D gene is TRBD2 (6 bases). With 1 base removed from V and 2 bases from J, the gap between germline ends came to 8 bases. This CDR3 is 14 amino acids long. The germline CDR1 and CDR2 sequences are KGHSH and LQKENI. CDR3 sequence reads: CASSPRAGQETQYF. CDR3 sequence (DNA): TGTGCCAGCTCACCACGGGCGGGACAAGAGACCCAGTACTTC.

V usage is TRBV5-1 and J usage is TRBJ1-2; 11 bases are shared with TRBD1. This CDR3 has 14 amino acids. V gave up 2 bases and J gave up 4 bases; unmatched junction bases: 1. Germline values: CDR1 SGHRS, CDR2 YFSETQ. The CDR3 region has the DNA TGCGCCAGCAGCTTCGGACAGGGGGCCTATGGCTACACCTTC. It is translated as CASSFGQGAYGYTF.

This clone has only one observation. This rearrangement joins TRBV7-9 to TRBJ1-2, with TRBD1 matching over 10 bases. This CDR3 has 17 residues. Germline CDR1 reads SEHNR; CDR2 reads FQNEAQ (reference sequence). The V gene end was trimmed by 5 bases and the J gene end by 5 bases; junction bases not matched to a gene: 14. CDR3 sequence: CASSATRGQGVEYGYTF. DNA of the CDR3: TGTGCCAGCAGCGCGACTCGAGGACAGGGGGTAGAATATGGCTACACCTTC.

Of note for this clone: Given the absence of the conserved phenylalanine or tryptophan at the CDR3 end, a read error is likely. The J gene is TRBJ2-7, the V gene TRBV7-9; 8 bases line up with TRBD2. The CDR3 has 15 amino acids. Germline V gives CDR1 SEHNR, CDR2 FQNEAQ (reference sequence). With 5 bases clipped from V and 6 bases from J, the junction kept 12 bases outside the gene matches. The CDR3 spells CASSPIAGNSLEQYL. DNA of the CDR3: TGTGCCAGCAGCCCGATAGCGGGAAATAGTCTCGAGCAGTACCTC.

The chain joins TRBV6-1 to TRBJ2-6; D not certain. V dropped 0 bases and J dropped 1 base, with 13 bases sitting between them. The CDR3 sequence is 18 residues long. Germline values: CDR1 MNHNS, CDR2 SASEGT. The CDR3 bases are TGTGCCAGCAGTGAAGCGGCCCTTACCAGGTCTGGGGCCAACGTCCTGACTTTC. Translated, it gives CASSEAALTRSGANVLTF.

This clone came up once. The chain carries TRBV6-5 and TRBJ2-3; 7 bases line up with TRBD2. V trimming: 5 bases; J trimming: 0 bases; junction bases outside the gene matches: 5. The germline CDR1 and CDR2 sequences are MNHEY and SVGAGI. This CDR3 contains 15 residues. DNA of the CDR3: TGTGCCAGCAGTGCACTAGCGCTTAGCACAGATACGCAGTATTTT. Translated: CASSALALSTDTQYF.

This clone was recorded a few times. The chain carries TRBV29-1 and TRBJ2-7; TRBD2 matches 9 bases. CDR1 is SQVTM, CDR2 ANQGSEA, per germline. The CDR3 sequence is 18 residues long. After removal of 3 bases from V and 0 bases from J, the junction contained 15 bases not matched to a gene. The DNA for the CDR3 is TGCAGCGTTGATGGAGCTAGCGGGATTGGTGCTAGCTCCTACGAGCAGTACTTC. Amino acid sequence: CSVDGASGIGASSYEQYF.